This record covers a single T cell receptor beta chain. Its target is unknown. This CDR3 comprises 17 residues. The ends lost 4 bases at V and 1 base at J; junction bases unmatched: 7. Germline assignment: CDR1 LNHNV and CDR2 YYDKDF (reference sequence). The data were taken from a study of CD8+CD57+ T cells in acquired aplastic anemia. Overall study context: Isolated CD4+ and CD8+ cells, once sorted, yielded DNA averaging around 3 ug.

All patients picked for sequencing had shown, by flow cytometry, an expansion of CD8+CD57+ cells. Patients uniformly had severe acquired aplastic anemia. Patients were treatment-naive when blood was sampled. Study findings and constraints: Roughly 28 was the count of CD8+ CDR3 sequences that patients shared with controls.

Genomic DNA served as template for TCR beta VDJ and CDR3 profiling. TCRdb reprocessed the reads with MiXCR, giving one entry per CDR3 protein. The sample records some 160,000 distinct CDR3 sequences, roughly 43% being singletons. The chain employs TRBV15 and TRBJ2-1, with 10 bases matching TRBD1. This clonotype originated in a human donor with aplastic anemia. Sequencing input: sorted CD4+, CD8+, or CD8+CD57+ T cells (not recorded which) from PBMCs. The CDR3 sequence is CATSKDRGTVSYNEQFF. CDR3 nucleotides: TGTGCCACCAGCAAGGACAGGGGGACTGTGTCCTACAATGAGCAGTTCTTC.